Listed below are T cell receptor beta chains from one sample, sequenced in a study of blood T cell repertoires in COVID-19. Clones were sequenced by immunoSEQ multiplex PCR, and TCRdb holds only the in-frame ones, with some missing. The repertoire holds fewer than 85,000 clones, with roughly 90% as singletons. The sample taken for sequencing was peripheral blood. These receptor sequences come from a man aged 50-59 years with active COVID-19. Each CDR3 is given with its conserved first and last residue. Fields, in order: clone size, CDR3 length, D gene, V gene, J gene, CDR3 DNA, CDR3 protein. A D gene is named only where the DNA matches it firmly. Some rows mark clone size as missing; the rest say once, few, many or name a class of expanded clone.

-,15,TRBD1,TRBV6-5,TRBJ1-2,TGTGCCAGCAGTTACTCGAACAGGGGGAACTATGGCTACACCTTC,CASSYSNRGNYGYTF
-,15,-,TRBV30,TRBJ2-7,TGTGCCTGGAGTGCCGGGACTGGTGTTACCTACGAGCAGTACTTC,CAWSAGTGVTYEQYF
-,16,TRBD1,TRBV5-6,TRBJ1-5,TGTGCCAGCAGCTTTTCGGGCAGGGGGCGGAATCAGCCCCAGCATTTT,CASSFSGRGRNQPQHF
-,14,-,TRBV15,TRBJ1-4,TGTGCCACCAGCAGAACGGCGGGTAATGAAAAACTGTTTTTT,CATSRTAGNEKLFF
-,11,-,TRBV2,TRBJ2-1,TGTGCCAAAACATTCCGCAATGAGCAGTTCTTC,CAKTFRNEQFF
-,15,-,TRBV19,TRBJ1-1,TGTGCCAGTAGTCCTCGGGGGGAGTGGGTGACTGAAGCTTTCTTT,CASSPRGEWVTEAFF
once,14,-,TRBV18,TRBJ2-2,TGTGCCAGCTCACCCGACAGGAACACCGGGGAGCTGTTTTTT,CASSPDRNTGELFF
-,14,-,TRBV7-3,TRBJ2-1,TGTGCCAGCAGCCTCGGTGTCGGGAGCAATGAGCAGTTCTTC,CASSLGVGSNEQFF
-,14,TRBD1,TRBV3-1/TRBV3-2,TRBJ2-7,TGTGCCAGCAGCCAAGGGACAGGGGGTTTCGAGCAGTACTTC,CASSQGTGGFEQYF
-,16,-,TRBV27,TRBJ1-5,TGTGCCAGCAGTCTACAGGGATCTGTGAGAGATCAGCCCCAGCATTTT,CASSLQGSVRDQPQHF
-,14,TRBD1,TRBV5-4,TRBJ2-3,TGTGCCAGCAGCTTCATGGACAGGGTAGATACGCAGTATTTT,CASSFMDRVDTQYF
-,13,-,TRBV24-1,TRBJ2-2,TGTGCCACCAGTGAGGGCCGGCCCGGGGAGCTGTTTTTT,CATSEGRPGELFF
-,13,-,TRBV18,TRBJ2-7,TGTGCCAGCTCACCGTTGGGGGGCTACGAGCAGTACTTC,CASSPLGGYEQYF
-,12,-,TRBV12-3/TRBV12-4,TRBJ2-4,TGTGCCAGCATGGTGGGGCAAAACATTCAGTACTTC,CASMVGQNIQYF
-,14,-,TRBV14,TRBJ1-1,TGTGCCAGCAGCCACCGACAGAAATACACTGAAGCTTTCTTT,CASSHRQKYTEAFF
-,17,-,TRBV4-2,TRBJ1-3,TGTGCCAGCAGCCAACCCCTGTTAGGGGCCGCCGGAAACACCATATATTTT,CASSQPLLGAAGNTIYF
-,17,-,TRBV6-2/TRBV6-3,TRBJ2-2,TGTGCCAGCAGTTACCGCAAGGTTGCGGGCCTCACCGGGGAGCTGTTTTTT,CASSYRKVAGLTGELFF
-,16,TRBD2,TRBV11-2,TRBJ2-1,TGTGCCAGCAGCTTAGAGCGGGGGGGGTCCTACAATGAGCAGTTCTTC,CASSLERGGSYNEQFF
once,15,-,TRBV11-3,TRBJ2-2,TGTGCCAGCAGCAATCCCAGGGTGAACACCGGGGAGCTGTTTTTT,CASSNPRVNTGELFF
-,13,-,TRBV25-1,TRBJ2-3,TGTGCCAGCAGTCCGACTGGATCAGATACGCAGTATTTT,CASSPTGSDTQYF
-,15,TRBD2,TRBV5-4,TRBJ2-2,TGTGCCAGCAGCTTTGCGGGAGGGATCACCGGGGAGCTGTTTTTT,CASSFAGGITGELFF
-,14,TRBD1,TRBV28,TRBJ1-1,TGTGCCAGCCAGGGACAGGGGGCTGTCACTGAAGCTTTCTTT,CASQGQGAVTEAFF
-,15,TRBD1,TRBV19,TRBJ2-7,TGTGCCAGTAGTATGAGGACAGGGGCGAACTACGAGCAGTACTTC,CASSMRTGANYEQYF
-,14,-,TRBV6-5,TRBJ1-1,TGTGCCAGCAGTTACGGGGGGTTGAACACTGAAGCTTTCTTT,CASSYGGLNTEAFF
-,12,-,TRBV30,TRBJ2-7,TGTGCCTGGAGTGTCAGGGACTACGAGCAGTACTTC,CAWSVRDYEQYF
-,18,TRBD2,TRBV11-2,TRBJ2-5,TGTGCCAGCAGCTCGGGGACTAGCGGGGACTTGTACCAAGAGACCCAGTACTTC,CASSSGTSGDLYQETQYF
-,16,TRBD2,TRBV28,TRBJ2-3,TGTGCCAGCAGTTTAGGGGGGAGGGAGATCACAGATACGCAGTATTTT,CASSLGGREITDTQYF
once,15,TRBD2,TRBV11-3,TRBJ2-1,TGTGCCAGCAGCACACGGGGGGGCTCCTACAATGAGCAGTTCTTC,CASSTRGGSYNEQFF
-,14,-,TRBV7-9,TRBJ1-5,TGTGCCAGCAGCTTAGGTTATAGCAATCAGCCCCAGCATTTT,CASSLGYSNQPQHF